A single sample is the source of the 29 T cell receptor beta chains below, sequenced in a study of blood T cell repertoires in COVID-19. Measured with immunoSEQ multiplex PCR; TCRdb has only the in-frame clones, and not every one. The top ten clones hold around 1.2% of a sample with about 330,000 clones, around four fifths of them seen once. Input material: peripheral blood. Receptors originate from a woman aged 50 to 60 with acute or convalescent COVID-19.

Concerning this clone itself: Within the sample, other DNA sequences also encode this same CDR3. The chain carries TRBV11-1 and TRBJ2-5; the match to TRBD1 covers 10 bases. Unmatched junction bases numbered 2, after V lost 6 bases and J lost 4 bases. Germline V CDR1 and CDR2: SGHAT, FQDESV (reference sequence). CDR3 size: 13 residues. For the CDR3, the DNA is TGTGCCAGCAGTTGGGACAGGGGAGAGACCCAGTACTTC. Translation gives CASSWDRGETQYF.

In this sample, this clone turned up a few times. The genes are TRBV10-1 and TRBJ2-2; TRBD1 matches at 7 bases. CDR1 is WNHNN and CDR2 is SYGVQD in the germline V gene (reference sequence). The CDR3 is 14 amino acids. V dropped 10 bases and J dropped 1; count of bases not matched to a gene: 6. CDR3 in amino acids: CATQGQVNTGELFF. CDR3 in DNA: TGCGCCACCCAAGGACAGGTGAACACCGGGGAGCTGTTTTTT.

This sequence joins TRBV7-2 and TRBJ1-4; no firm D call. Germline-derived CDR1 and CDR2 are SGHTA and FQGNSA. With 5 bases removed from V and 0 bases from J, the gap between germline ends came to 10 bases. The CDR3 has 15 amino acids. In DNA, the CDR3 is TGTGCCAGCAGCGCCGTGGGAGCAACTAATGAAAAACTGTTTTTT. This sequence encodes CASSAVGATNEKLFF.

V usage is TRBV5-6 and J usage is TRBJ1-1; no clear D gene. The V gene's germline CDR1 is SGHDT and CDR2 YYEEEE. The CDR3 extends over 14 amino acids. V was shortened by 0 bases and J by 5 bases, with 11 bases between the two germline ends. The CDR3 is CASSLAGGGTEAFF. The CDR3 region has the DNA TGTGCCAGCAGCTTGGCAGGCGGAGGTACTGAAGCTTTCTTT.

This chain uses TRBV7-2 with TRBJ2-3; 8 bases map to TRBD2. The J segment lost 1 base and the V segment lost 1 base, leaving 4 bases of the junction unmatched. The CDR3 contains 16 residues. Germline values: CDR1 SGHTA, CDR2 FQGNSA. The chain's CDR3 is CASSLGLRGGTDTQYF. The CDR3 coding sequence is TGTGCCAGCAGCTTAGGGCTGCGGGGGGGCACAGATACGCAGTATTTT.

V usage is TRBV27 and J usage is TRBJ2-1; 7 nucleotides match TRBD2. Losses at the gene ends were 0 bases for V and 6 bases for J; bases not matched to a gene: 5. CDR3 length equals 15 residues. Germline CDR1 MNHEY, CDR2 SMNVEV (reference sequence). Here the CDR3 reads CASSLSGLPFNEQFF. The CDR3 nucleotides are TGTGCCAGCAGTTTATCGGGACTACCATTCAATGAGCAGTTCTTC.

V usage is TRBV5-4 and J usage is TRBJ2-5, with 7 bases that match TRBD1. Trimming took 0 bases from V and 5 from J; bases not matched to a gene: 4. The germline CDR1 and CDR2 sequences are SGHNT and YYREEE (reference sequence). The CDR3 contains 14 residues. CDR3 sequence: CASSLDRGVETQYF. CDR3 nucleotides: TGTGCCAGCAGCTTGGACAGGGGCGTTGAGACCCAGTACTTC.

CDR3 protein: CASSFGQEGGGYTF. DNA of the CDR3: TGCGCCAGCAGCTTTGGACAGGAAGGGGGAGGCTACACCTTC. J is TRBJ1-2 and V is TRBV5-1, with 7 bases lining up with TRBD1. The CDR3 consists of 14 residues. The J segment lost 8 bases and the V segment lost 2 bases, leaving 9 bases of the junction unmatched. Germline V gene sequence: CDR1 SGHRS, CDR2 YFSETQ.

This clone was recorded only once. The genes are TRBV5-1 and TRBJ1-1; D may be TRBD1 (5 bases). Per germline, CDR1 SGHRS and CDR2 YFSETQ. The CDR3 runs to 12 residues. The V end lost 5 bases, the J end lost 4 bases, and 9 bases lay between the germline ends. CDR3 protein: CASSQGSTEAFF. As DNA, the CDR3 is TGCGCCAGCAGTCAGGGCTCCACTGAAGCTTTCTTT. Complete variable domain (other parts from reference TRBV5-1 and TRBJ1-1): KAGVTQTPRYLIKTRGQQVTLSCSPISGHRSVSWYQQTPGQGLQFLFEYFSETQRNKGNFPGRFSGRQFSNSRSEMNVSTLELGDSALYLCASSQGSTEAFFGQGTRLTVV.

The V gene is TRBV10-3, the J gene TRBJ1-5, with D maybe TRBD1 (5 bases). V was shortened by 4 bases and J by 4 bases, with 8 bases between the two germline ends. The CDR3 contains 13 residues. From germline, CDR1 is ENHRY and CDR2 SYGVKD. This chain's CDR3 is CAISAGGNQPQHF. In nucleotides, the CDR3 is TGTGCCATCAGTGCGGGGGGAAATCAGCCCCAGCATTTT.

The J gene is TRBJ1-4, the V gene TRBV5-6; TRBD1 might be the D (6 bases). Germline loops: CDR1 SGHDT, CDR2 YYEEEE. V was shortened by 3 bases and J by 4 bases, with 7 bases between the two germline ends. This CDR3 contains 13 residues. CDR3 DNA: TGTGCCAGCAGCTCAGGGGTTAATGAAAAACTGTTTTTT. Translated: CASSSGVNEKLFF.

The chain couples TRBV6-5 to TRBJ2-2, with 8 bases fitting TRBD1. Germline V lookup: CDR1 MNHEY, CDR2 SVGAGI. V was clipped by 6 bases and J by 5 bases; unmatched bases: 8. CDR3 length equals 15 residues. The CDR3 sequence: CASSLTGDPTGELFF. As DNA, the CDR3 is TGTGCCAGCAGCCTGACAGGGGATCCAACCGGGGAGCTGTTTTTT.

The V and J genes are TRBV7-9 and TRBJ2-1; D call uncertain. The germline V gene has CDR1 SEHNR and CDR2 FQNEAQ (reference sequence). The CDR3 loop spans 13 amino acids. The germline V and J ends were trimmed by 3 bases and 4 bases, with 7 bases remaining between them. The CDR3 reads CASSFEYYNEQFF. CDR3 bases: TGTGCCAGCAGCTTTGAGTATTACAATGAGCAGTTCTTC.

J is TRBJ1-1 and V is TRBV7-9, with a possible D match to TRBD1 (5 bases). Germline V lookup: CDR1 SEHNR, CDR2 FQNEAQ (reference sequence). There are 15 residues in the CDR3. The V end was cut by 6 bases, the J end by 3 bases, with 17 bases between. As DNA, the CDR3 is TGTGCCAGCAGTTTTTCGGGCCTAGGGGACACTGAAGCTTTCTTT. Protein product: CASSFSGLGDTEAFF. Full variable domain (rest looked up from reference TRBV7-9 and TRBJ1-1): DTGVSQNPRHKITKRGQNVTFRCDPISEHNRLYWYRQTLGQGPEFLTYFQNEAQLEKSRLLSDRFSAERPKGSFSTLEIQRTEQGDSAMYLCASSFSGLGDTEAFFGQGTRLTVV.

DNA of the CDR3: TGTGCCAGCAGTGAGGCGGGACAGTATAACTATGGCTACACCTTC. This sequence encodes CASSEAGQYNYGYTF. V usage is TRBV6-1 and J usage is TRBJ1-2; TRBD1 matches at 7 bases. The CDR3 has 15 residues. J lost 1 base, V lost 3 bases, and 5 bases had no gene match. Germline CDR1 and CDR2: MNHNS and SASEGT.

This clone came up once. The gene calls are TRBV5-4 and TRBJ2-5; 14 bases line up with TRBD2. Unmatched junction bases numbered 7, after V lost 4 bases and J lost 5 bases. The CDR3 has 16 residues. Germline CDR1 and CDR2: SGHNT and YYREEE (reference sequence). The CDR3 sequence: CASSRGLAGEFETQYF. The DNA of the CDR3 is TGTGCCAGCAGCCGGGGACTAGCGGGAGAGTTTGAGACCCAGTACTTC.

This chain connects TRBV18 to TRBJ1-2; D is uncertain. Germline CDR1 reads KGHSH; CDR2 reads LQKENI. Trimming took 3 bases from V and 2 from J, leaving 7 bases between them. The CDR3 runs to 13 residues. This CDR3 is CASSPPGNYGYTF. The CDR3 DNA sequence: TGTGCCAGCTCACCTCCGGGGAACTATGGCTACACCTTC.

A few counts support this clone. This chain joins TRBV30 and TRBJ1-5; D call uncertain. The ends were cut back, 4 bases at V and 3 bases at J, with 13 bases in the middle. Germline assignment: CDR1 GTSNPN and CDR2 SVGIG (reference sequence). The CDR3 sequence is 14 residues long. The CDR3 sequence is CAWKNRGINQPQHF. CDR3 in DNA: TGTGCCTGGAAAAATAGAGGGATCAATCAGCCCCAGCATTTT.

This clone was seen more than once but under ten times. The chain has TRBV7-8 and TRBJ2-1, with 7 bases matching TRBD2. Germline CDR1 reads SGHVS; CDR2 reads FQNEAQ. The V gene end was trimmed by 3 bases and the J gene end by 9 bases; junction bases not matched to a gene: 11. The CDR3 has 15 amino acids. The chain's CDR3 is CASSFGRLARGEQFF. As DNA, the CDR3 is TGTGCCAGCAGCTTCGGGAGACTAGCCCGAGGTGAGCAGTTCTTC.

This chain connects TRBV7-9 to TRBJ2-5, with a tentative D call TRBD2 (5 bases). Germline V gene sequence: CDR1 SEHNR, CDR2 FQNEAQ (reference sequence). The CDR3 runs to 15 residues. V was trimmed by 1 base and J by 1 base, leaving 10 bases between them. The DNA for the CDR3 is TGTGCCAGCAGCTTAGGACTACCGGTCCAAGAGACCCAGTACTTC. This codes for CASSLGLPVQETQYF.

This clone was recorded once. The CDR3 protein is CSVDPVLAGEGTDTQYF. The DNA of the CDR3 is TGCAGCGTTGACCCGGTCCTAGCGGGAGAGGGCACAGATACGCAGTATTTT. V is TRBV29-1 and J is TRBJ2-3, with TRBD2 matching over 10 bases. The CDR3 has 17 amino acids. Germline V gene lookup returns CDR1 SQVTM and CDR2 ANQGSEA. J was trimmed by 1 base and V by 3 bases; bases with no gene match: 10.

The chain employs TRBV6-5 and TRBJ2-3; 8 bases agree with TRBD2. V trimming: 7 bases; J trimming: 4 bases; junction bases outside the gene matches: 10. Germline assignment: CDR1 MNHEY and CDR2 SVGAGI. The CDR3 totals 15 residues. CDR3 loop: CASTLRETSADTQYF. The CDR3 DNA follows: TGTGCCAGCACCCTAAGGGAGACTAGCGCAGATACGCAGTATTTT.

The chain is built from TRBV20-1 and TRBJ2-7; a weak D match, TRBD1 (5 bases). V shed 4 bases and J shed 6 bases, with 10 bases lying between them. This CDR3 spans 11 amino acids. Looked up from germline, CDR1 is DFQATT and CDR2 is SNEGSKA (reference sequence). CDR3 coding DNA: TGCAGTGCTACCAGGGATATCGAGCAGTACTTC. This sequence encodes CSATRDIEQYF.

V and J are TRBV6-5 and TRBJ1-2; TRBD1 matches 7 bases. V lost 9 bases to trimming and J lost 4 bases; unmatched junction nucleotides: 2. This CDR3 contains 11 residues. Germline CDR1 and CDR2: MNHEY and SVGAGI. The CDR3 region is CARGDSYGYTF. CDR3 nucleotides: TGTGCCAGGGGGGACAGCTATGGCTACACCTTC.

This sequence joins TRBV6-6 and TRBJ2-5; 8 bases are shared with TRBD1. The trim removed 5 bases at V and 6 bases at J, leaving 8 bases unmatched. Germline V gene data show CDR1 as MNHNY and CDR2 as SVGAGI (reference sequence). The length of the CDR3 is 14 residues. This CDR3 is CASSLSGGGQTQYF. CDR3 sequence (DNA): TGTGCCAGCAGTCTCTCAGGGGGCGGGCAGACCCAGTACTTC.

This chain connects TRBV7-2 to TRBJ2-2; TRBD2 agrees at 8 bases. Germline trimming cut 0 bases from V and 7 bases from J; bases unmatched to any gene: 7. CDR3 length equals 16 residues. The V gene's germline CDR1 is SGHTA and CDR2 FQGNSA. Written as DNA, the CDR3 is TGTGCCAGCAGCTTAGCTAGCGGGGCAACTCACGGGGAGCTGTTTTTT. It encodes CASSLASGATHGELFF. Drawing the rest from reference TRBV7-2 and TRBJ2-2, the complete variable domain is GAGVSQSPSNKVTEKGKDVELRCDPISGHTALYWYRQSLGQGLEFLIYFQGNSAPDKSGLPSDRFSAERTGGSVSTLTIQRTQQEDSAVYLCASSLASGATHGELFFGEGSRLTVL.

The rearrangement joins TRBV5-4 to TRBJ2-5, with TRBD1 matching over 7 bases. With 2 bases clipped from V and 1 base from J, the junction kept 2 bases outside the gene matches. CDR3 length: 14 amino acids. Germline V CDR1 and CDR2: SGHNT, YYREEE (reference sequence). As DNA, the CDR3 is TGTGCCAGCAGCTTAGGACAGGTCCAAGAGACCCAGTACTTC. Protein sequence: CASSLGQVQETQYF.

The V and J genes are TRBV12-5 and TRBJ1-3; no reliable D call. V lost 7 bases and J lost 5, with 18 bases in between. In germline, CDR1 is LGHNT, CDR2 FRNRAP. The CDR3 runs to 15 residues. In DNA form, the CDR3 reads TGTGCTAGTGCAACCGGCGCAGCGTACAGAAACACCATATATTTT. It yields the protein CASATGAAYRNTIYF.

The J gene is TRBJ1-3, the V gene TRBV2; TRBD1 aligns across 7 bases. CDR1 is SNHLY, CDR2 FYNNEI, per germline. V was clipped by 6 bases and J by 8 bases; unmatched bases: 7. The CDR3 loop spans 13 amino acids. The chain's CDR3 is CASSRQGRDTIYF. Written as DNA, the CDR3 is TGTGCCAGCAGCAGACAGGGCCGGGACACCATATATTTT.